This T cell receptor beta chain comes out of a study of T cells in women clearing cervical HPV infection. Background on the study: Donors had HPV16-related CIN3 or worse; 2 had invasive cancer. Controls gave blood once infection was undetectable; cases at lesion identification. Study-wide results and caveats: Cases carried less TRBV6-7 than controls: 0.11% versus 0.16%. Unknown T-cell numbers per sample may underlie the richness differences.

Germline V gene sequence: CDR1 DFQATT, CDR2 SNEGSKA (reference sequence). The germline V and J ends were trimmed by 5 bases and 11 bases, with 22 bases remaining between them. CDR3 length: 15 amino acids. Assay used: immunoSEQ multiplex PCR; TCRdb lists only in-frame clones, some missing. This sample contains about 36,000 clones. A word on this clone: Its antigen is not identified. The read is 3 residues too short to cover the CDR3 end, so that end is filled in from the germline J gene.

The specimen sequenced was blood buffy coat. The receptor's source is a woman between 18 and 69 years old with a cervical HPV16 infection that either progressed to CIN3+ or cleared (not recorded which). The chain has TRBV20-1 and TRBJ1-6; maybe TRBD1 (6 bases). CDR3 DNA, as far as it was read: TGCAGTGCTTTCGACTGGACAGTGGGTCGAACACCC. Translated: CSAFDWTVGRTP. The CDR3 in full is CSAFDWTVGRTPLHF.